The TCR beta chain described here comes from a study of T cell responses to AZD1222 COVID-19 vaccine (dated by TCRdb to about 2021). Study-level background: A total of approximately 250 trial participants underwent TCR sequencing, of whom about 210 had received two doses of AZD1222 and 26 had received two doses of the MenACWY control vaccine. Trial participants were enrolled into age subgroups of 18-55, 56-69 and 70-plus years, which contained 148, 28 and 57 TCR-sequenced participants, respectively.

The time point label corresponds to: baseline before first vaccination. The sample's treatment or condition label, in plain terms: meningococcal conjugate vaccine given as trial control. The vaccinee samples were drawn from two UK trials, COV001 and COV002, one of which was a single-blind randomized controlled phase 2/3 trial testing AZD1222 (ChAdOx1 nCoV-19) in healthy adults. For TCRbeta chain sequencing, PBMC samples were collected from trial participants at day 0 and at day 28 after the second dose. The CDR3 contains 13 residues, cysteine and phenylalanine counted. CDR3 DNA only is kept here, 39 bases in frame from base 1. The table lists this clone with a count of one. Its antigen target is currently unknown. The sample holds no much larger clone one base away, and base qualities are not on file. Study-level results and caveats: Conclusions about previously exposed vaccinees are limited because only a handful of AZD1222 recipients were SARS-CoV-2 seropositive at baseline. Epitopes outside the regions mutated in the B.1.351 and B.1.1.7 variants were reportedly recognized by nearly half of the unique spike-specific TCRs. After two AZD1222 doses, both the breadth and the depth of spike-specific TCRs were significantly higher than at day 0 and than in MenACWY recipients. The 56-69-year group was small, and its depth increase did not reach significance, likely because of low power. Participants were mostly white British and included more females than males, and it was suggested by the authors that clonal diversity may have been underestimated. Because no day 14 peak-response samples were available, repertoires were characterized only after the peak T cell response. CD4 TCRs associated with the vaccine covered the entire spike protein, and the dominant responses were in regions 160-218 and 743-854.

The CDR3 regions of human TCRbeta chains were subjected to immunosequencing. The authors' analysis ran thus. Repertoire TCRs were matched against a reference library of SARS-CoV-2-specific TCRs generated with the MIRA antigen-specificity platform. Breadth was defined as the fraction of unique TCRs that were SARS-CoV-2-associated, and depth was defined as the fraction of total T cells that were SARS-CoV-2-associated. Using the MIRA data, each spike-specific TCR was assigned both to the spike region to which the TCR was reactive and to a CD4 or CD8 class. Log10-transformed breadth and depth values were compared by one-way ANOVA with Sidak's multiple comparisons tests. Entries here come from immuneACCESS through TCRdb and include only in-frame sequences with V and J called. Some clones fail to appear in such tables; in the studies checked, an unresolved V gene covers under half of the shortfall, and the cause of the remainder is unknown. V and J calls and clone size are as listed in that table; D and trimming were resolved from the DNA. This sample gives about 160,000 clones in total; 92% of them show up just once. The top ten clones comprise around 4% of the sample.

This TCR derives from an adult in good health. Source: peripheral blood, taken on day 0 of MenACWY control vaccination. Recombination linked TRBV21-1 to TRBJ1-1; the D call in the table, TRBD1, was not verified against the DNA. TRBV21-1 is a pseudogene. The CDR3 reads as follows: CASSEEGAAEAFF. DNA sequence: TGTGCCAGCAGCGAAGAGGGGGCGGCTGAAGCTTTCTTT.